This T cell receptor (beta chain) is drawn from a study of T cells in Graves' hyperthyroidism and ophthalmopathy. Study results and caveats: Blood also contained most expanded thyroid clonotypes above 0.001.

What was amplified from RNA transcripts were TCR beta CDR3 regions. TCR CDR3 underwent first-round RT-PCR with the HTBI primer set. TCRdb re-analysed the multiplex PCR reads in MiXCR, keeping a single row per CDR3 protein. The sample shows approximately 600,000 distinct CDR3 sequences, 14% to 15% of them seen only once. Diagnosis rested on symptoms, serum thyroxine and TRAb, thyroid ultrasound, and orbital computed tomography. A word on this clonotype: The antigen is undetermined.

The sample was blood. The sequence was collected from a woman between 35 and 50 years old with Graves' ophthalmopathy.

CDR3 bases: TGTGCCAGCAGATCGCAGGGGGCAGATACTGAAGCTTTCTTT. Amino acid sequence: CASRSQGADTEAFF. V usage is TRBV3-1 and J usage is TRBJ1-1, with 8 positions matching TRBD1. From germline, CDR1 is LGHDT and CDR2 YNNKEL (reference sequence). The V and J ends lost 6 bases and 5 bases, in that order; junction bases with no gene match: 8. This CDR3 spans 14 amino acids. The full variable domain, with the rest looked up from reference TRBV3-1 and TRBJ1-1, is DTAVSQTPKYLVTQMGNDKSIKCEQNLGHDTMYWYKQDSKKFLKIMFSYNNKELIINETVPNRFSPKSPDKAHLNLHINSLELGDSAVYFCASRSQGADTEAFFGQGTRLTVV.